This T cell receptor beta chain comes out of a study of cytomegalovirus exposure and HLA in healthy donors. Study-wide points: Presence/absence analyses took donor sequencing depth as roughly uniform. Overall, approximately 150 TCR beta chains were annotated as cytomegalovirus-associated.

Primers: 60 Vbeta forward and 13 Jbeta reverse. Profiled with immunoSEQ multiplex PCR; TCRdb holds only in-frame clones, not every one. The table has approximately 190,000 clones, roughly 84% seen once. CDR1 and CDR2 from the germline V gene are MDHEN and SYDVKM. Between the trimmed V and J ends, which lost 8 bases and 10 bases, there was a span of 18 bases. This CDR3 is 14 amino acids long. Remarks on this clone: The antigen remains unidentified.

Sequences were obtained from PBMCs. The origin of this receptor is a woman aged 45-59 years in good health and CMV-seropositive. This sequence joins TRBV28 and TRBJ1-6; D is possibly TRBD1 (6 bases). In DNA form, the CDR3 reads TGTGCCAGCCTAGGGGGGGGGCTTAGCTCACCCCTCCACTTT. Its protein product is CASLGGGLSSPLHF.